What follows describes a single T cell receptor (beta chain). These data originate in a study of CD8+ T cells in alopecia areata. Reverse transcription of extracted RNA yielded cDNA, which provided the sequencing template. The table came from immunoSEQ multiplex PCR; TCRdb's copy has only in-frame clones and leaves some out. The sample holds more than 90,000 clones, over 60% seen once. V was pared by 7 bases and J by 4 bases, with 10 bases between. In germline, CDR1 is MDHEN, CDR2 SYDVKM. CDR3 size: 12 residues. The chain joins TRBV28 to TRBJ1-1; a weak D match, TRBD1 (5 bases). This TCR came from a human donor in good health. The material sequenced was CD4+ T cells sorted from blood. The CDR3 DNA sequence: TGTGCCAGCAAGACAGATCCCACTGAAGCTTTCTTT. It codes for CASKTDPTEAFF.